The 17 T cell receptor beta chains below come from one sample, sequenced in a study of blood T cells in healthy people across ages. With a J-beta primer mix and a sample-barcoded 5' primer, a second PCR ran roughly 6 to 11 cycles. TCRdb used MiXCR to reprocess the 5' RACE reads, holding one entry per CDR3 protein. The repertoire holds about 1.4 million distinct CDR3 sequences, with approximately 60% as singletons. The source material was blood. The receptors were sampled from a man younger than 30 in good health.

This clonotype was seen a few times. The V gene is TRBV12-3 or TRBV12-4, the J gene TRBJ2-1; D might be TRBD1 (5 bases). The CDR3 is 12 amino acids. V dropped 7 bases and J dropped 6 bases, with 10 bases sitting between them. CDR3 DNA: TGTGCCAGCACGGCTAGGGGCAATGAGCAGTTCTTC. Translated, it gives CASTARGNEQFF.

The V gene is TRBV18, the J gene TRBJ2-5; the D gene is possibly TRBD2 (6 bases). CDR1 KGHSH and CDR2 LQKENI come from the germline V gene. The CDR3 is 13 residues long. V lost 6 bases to trimming and J lost 5 bases, with 13 bases between them. The CDR3 sequence is CASSPGRIETQYF. The CDR3 DNA follows: TGTGCCAGCTCCCCGGGGAGGATTGAGACCCAGTACTTC.

The chain carries TRBV20-1 and TRBJ1-5, with TRBD1 as a possible D gene (5 bases). The V end was cut by 6 bases, the J end by 7 bases, with 16 bases between. The CDR3 extends over 13 amino acids. Germline V gene sequence: CDR1 DFQATT, CDR2 SNEGSKA (reference sequence). DNA of the CDR3: TGCAGTGCCACAAGACAGATGTACCAGCCCCAGCATTTT. Its protein is CSATRQMYQPQHF.

V gene TRBV11-2 combines with J gene TRBJ2-5; TRBD2 agrees at 8 bases. The length of the CDR3 is 17 residues. With 6 bases clipped from V and 5 bases from J, the junction kept 17 bases outside the gene matches. Germline CDR1 is SGHAT and CDR2 is FQNNGV. The CDR3 protein is CASSPGTSSFLWETQYF. The CDR3 region has the DNA TGTGCCAGCAGTCCCGGGACTAGTAGTTTTCTGTGGGAGACCCAGTACTTC.

The chain links TRBV29-1 to TRBJ2-3, with TRBD1 identical over 7 bases. The CDR3 consists of 16 residues. Germline lookup yields CDR1 SQVTM and CDR2 ANQGSEA. J lost 1 base, V lost 4 bases, and 11 bases had no gene match. The CDR3 coding sequence is TGCAGCGTTGCCGGGGACAGTGCCAGGGGCACAGATACGCAGTATTTT. It specifies CSVAGDSARGTDTQYF.

CDR3 nucleotide sequence: TGCAGCGCCGAGTCCGGTATGAACACTGAAGCTTTCTTT. It codes for CSAESGMNTEAFF. The V gene is TRBV29-1, the J gene TRBJ1-1; D not certain. Trimming removed 7 bases at V and 0 bases at J, with 12 bases between. This CDR3 has 13 residues. CDR1 is SQVTM and CDR2 is ANQGSEA in the germline V gene.

This chain links TRBV27 with TRBJ2-7, with TRBD1 matching over 8 bases. Germline values: CDR1 MNHEY, CDR2 SMNVEV (reference sequence). V lost 6 bases, J lost 4 bases, and 11 bases stayed unmatched. The CDR3 is 15 amino acids. The CDR3 loop is CASRTGTGTEYEQYF. The CDR3 DNA reads TGTGCCAGCAGAACCGGGACAGGAACAGAATACGAGCAGTACTTC.

The chain employs TRBV6-5 and TRBJ2-7, with TRBD1 matching over 7 bases. Germline values: CDR1 MNHEY, CDR2 SVGAGI. The CDR3 loop spans 15 amino acids. After removal of 2 bases from V and 3 bases from J, the junction contained 7 bases not matched to a gene. The CDR3 region is CASSYVPGQIYEQYF. The CDR3 DNA sequence: TGTGCCAGCAGTTACGTCCCGGGACAGATCTACGAGCAGTACTTC.

The genes are TRBV4-2 and TRBJ2-1, with 9 bases matching TRBD1. Per the germline V gene, CDR1 is LGHNA and CDR2 is YNFKEQ. CDR3 length: 19 amino acids. V lost 1 base, J lost 5 bases, and 15 bases stayed unmatched. The chain's CDR3 is CASSQAGGKSGTGHNEQFF. The CDR3 DNA is TGTGCCAGCAGCCAAGCAGGAGGCAAATCCGGGACAGGGCACAATGAGCAGTTCTTC.

The chain links TRBV2 to TRBJ1-2, with 7 bases that match TRBD1. This CDR3 comprises 15 residues. V dropped 1 base and J dropped 1; count of bases not matched to a gene: 3. Germline CDR1 SNHLY, CDR2 FYNNEI. The CDR3 reads CASSEGTGNNYGYTF. In DNA form, the CDR3 reads TGTGCCAGCAGTGAAGGGACAGGCAATAACTATGGCTACACCTTC.

A word on this clonotype: One junction end does not reproduce the germline sequence, and a read error may be involved. The CDR3 nucleotides are TGTGCCAGTTTGAGTCAGGGTCGCACGGATACGCAGTATTTT. This codes for CASLSQGRTDTQYF. J is TRBJ2-3 and V is TRBV28; D might be TRBD1 (5 bases). Germline V gives CDR1 MDHEN, CDR2 SYDVKM. CDR3 length equals 14 residues.

Comment on this clonotype: An end of the junction differs from the germline gene, which may be a read error. This rearrangement joins TRBV12-3 or TRBV12-4 to TRBJ1-1, with TRBD1 identical over 9 bases. This CDR3 contains 14 residues. CDR3 amino acids: CASRLQGALDETFF. The DNA for the CDR3 is TGTGCCAGCAGGCTACAGGGGGCTCTCGATGAAACTTTCTTT.

The J gene is TRBJ1-2, the V gene TRBV7-2; TRBD1 is a possible D gene (5 bases). Germline V lookup: CDR1 SGHTA, CDR2 FQGNSA. The V end lost 7 bases, the J end lost 7 bases, and 16 bases lay between the germline ends. The CDR3 totals 13 residues. CDR3 DNA sequence: TGTGCCAGCAACCAGCCCCCTGGGGGTGGCTACACCTTC. Translating it yields CASNQPPGGGYTF. Combining the CDR3 with reference TRBV7-2 and TRBJ1-2 gives the whole variable domain GAGVSQSPSNKVTEKGKDVELRCDPISGHTALYWYRQSLGQGLEFLIYFQGNSAPDKSGLPSDRFSAERTGGSVSTLTIQRTQQEDSAVYLCASNQPPGGGYTFGSGTRLTVV.

This clonotype has more than one count but fewer than ten. The chain uses TRBV25-1 and TRBJ2-7; D is unresolved. This CDR3 contains 16 residues. From germline, CDR1 is MGHDK and CDR2 SYGVNS. V lost 6 bases to trimming and J lost 2 bases, with 20 bases between them. CDR3 region: CASRGTVGFPTYEQYF. CDR3 nucleotide sequence: TGTGCCAGCAGGGGCACGGTTGGTTTCCCAACCTACGAGCAGTACTTC.

The V call is TRBV7-9, the J call TRBJ2-7, with D possibly being TRBD2 (6 bases). The CDR3 has 14 residues. Germline V lookup: CDR1 SEHNR, CDR2 FQNEAQ (reference sequence). Trimming took off 8 bases at V and 7 bases at J, with 21 bases between the two ends. The CDR3 sequence is CASASPKGLDEQYF. The CDR3 DNA reads TGTGCCAGCGCCAGTCCGAAGGGACTGGATGAGCAGTACTTC.

Only a few counts were recorded for this clonotype. The chain recombines TRBV28 with TRBJ2-4; TRBD1 agrees at 9 bases. J gave up 13 bases and V 10 bases, and 26 bases lay outside the gene matches. The CDR3 extends over 17 amino acids. CDR1 and CDR2 from the germline V gene are MDHEN and SYDVKM. The CDR3 DNA is TGTGCCACCGCTTTTCCATTTTCCACGGGACAGGGATCCGGGCAGTACTTC. This translates into CATAFPFSTGQGSGQYF.

V is TRBV15 and J is TRBJ2-1; D may match TRBD1 or TRBD2 (6 bases each). The CDR3 spans 14 residues. The germline V gene has CDR1 LNHNV and CDR2 YYDKDF (reference sequence). Trimming took off 1 base at V and 9 bases at J, with 13 bases between the two ends. CDR3 residues: CATSRGLEGVEQFF. The CDR3 coding sequence is TGTGCCACCAGCAGAGGACTAGAGGGGGTTGAGCAGTTCTTC.